Sequencing of this T cell receptor (beta chain) was carried out in a study of CD8 T cells in Susac syndrome. V was cut by 8 bases and J by 5 bases, with 14 bases left in between. The V gene's germline CDR1 is MNHEY and CDR2 SMNVEV (reference sequence). The CDR3 has 13 amino acids. TCR beta sequences were obtained from blood CD8+ and CD4+ T cells. Reverse transcription of roughly 0.5 to 1 ug RNA was carried out with random hexamers. TCRdb called the immunoSEQ multiplex PCR reads again in MiXCR, with one record for every CDR3 protein. The table has just over 300,000 distinct CDR3 sequences, about 90% seen once.

The chain is built from TRBV27 and TRBJ2-3; D may be TRBD2 (6 bases). Sequenced input: CD4+ T cells from PBMCs. The clonotype originates from a human donor with multiple sclerosis. This chain's CDR3 is CASRGGVEDTQYF. CDR3 bases: TGTGCCAGCCGAGGAGGGGTTGAAGATACGCAGTATTTT.